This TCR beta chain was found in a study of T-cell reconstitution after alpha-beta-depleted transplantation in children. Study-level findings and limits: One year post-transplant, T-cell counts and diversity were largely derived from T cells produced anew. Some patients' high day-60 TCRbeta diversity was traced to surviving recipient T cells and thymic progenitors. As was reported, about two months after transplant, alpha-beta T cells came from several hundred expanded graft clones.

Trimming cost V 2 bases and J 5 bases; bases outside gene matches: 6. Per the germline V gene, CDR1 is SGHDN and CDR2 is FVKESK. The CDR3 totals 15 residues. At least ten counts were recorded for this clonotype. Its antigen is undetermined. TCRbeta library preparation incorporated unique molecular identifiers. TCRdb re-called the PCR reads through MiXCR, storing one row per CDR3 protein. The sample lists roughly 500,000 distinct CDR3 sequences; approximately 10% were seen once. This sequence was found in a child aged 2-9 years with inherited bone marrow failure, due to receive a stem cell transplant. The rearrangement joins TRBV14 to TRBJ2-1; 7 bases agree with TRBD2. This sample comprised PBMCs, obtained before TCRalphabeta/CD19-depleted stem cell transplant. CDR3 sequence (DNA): TGTGCCAGCAGCCAAAAGCGGGGCCTCCACAATGAGCAGTTCTTC. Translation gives CASSQKRGLHNEQFF.